This paragraph reports one T cell receptor (beta chain). This entry belongs to a study of blood T cell repertoires in COVID-19. Turning to the study itself: Collection of acute and convalescent COVID-19 samples took place in the United States, Italy and Spain. T cells, B-cell-depleted T cells, or PBMCs provided the cDNA or gDNA that served as material.

Source study methods: Counts of nucleated cells, estimated from reference gene primer amplification, were obtained. The method was immunoSEQ multiplex PCR; TCRdb's version includes in-frame clones alone and lacks a portion of them. Clonal size and the V and J genes are those of that table, whereas D and trimming came from the DNA. The sample includes over 400,000 clones, 80% to 90% of them seen just once. Germline loops: CDR1 SGHAT, CDR2 FQNNGV. This CDR3 region has 17 residues. Between the trimmed V and J ends, which lost 0 bases and 0 bases, there was a span of 9 bases. The gene calls are TRBV11-2 and TRBJ2-6; maybe TRBD2 (6 bases). Sequenced material: peripheral blood. The TCR was taken from a human donor in a cohort sampled during active COVID-19. CDR3: CASSLDPGVSGANVLTF. The CDR3, as DNA: TGTGCCAGCAGCTTAGATCCGGGGGTCTCTGGGGCCAACGTCCTGACTTTC.